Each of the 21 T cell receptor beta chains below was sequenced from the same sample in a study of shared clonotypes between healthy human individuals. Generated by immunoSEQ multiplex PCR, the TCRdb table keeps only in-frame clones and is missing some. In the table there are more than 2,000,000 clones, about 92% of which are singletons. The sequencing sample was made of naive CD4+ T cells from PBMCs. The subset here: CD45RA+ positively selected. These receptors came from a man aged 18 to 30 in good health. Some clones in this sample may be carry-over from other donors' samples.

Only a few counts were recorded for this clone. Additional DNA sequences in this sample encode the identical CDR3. The CDR3 DNA reads as TGTGCCAGCAGTGAACCAGGGAAAAACACTGAAGCTTTCTTT. Translation: CASSEPGKNTEAFF. The genes are TRBV6-1 and TRBJ1-1, with a tentative D call TRBD1 (5 bases). This CDR3 comprises 14 residues. CDR1 is MNHNS and CDR2 is SASEGT in the germline V gene. V dropped 2 bases and J dropped 2 bases, with 9 bases sitting between them.

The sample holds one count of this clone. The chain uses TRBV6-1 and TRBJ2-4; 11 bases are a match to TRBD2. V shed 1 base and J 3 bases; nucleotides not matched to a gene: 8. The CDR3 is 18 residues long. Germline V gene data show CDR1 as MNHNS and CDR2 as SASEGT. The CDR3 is CASSEGPSGRKGKNIQYF. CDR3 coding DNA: TGTGCCAGCAGTGAAGGGCCTAGCGGGAGGAAGGGCAAAAACATTCAGTACTTC.

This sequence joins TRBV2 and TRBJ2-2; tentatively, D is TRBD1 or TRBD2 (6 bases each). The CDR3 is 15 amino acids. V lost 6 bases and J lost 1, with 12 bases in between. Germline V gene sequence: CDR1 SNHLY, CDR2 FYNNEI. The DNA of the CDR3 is TGTGCCAGCAGGGGGGCGGGGAGGAACACCGGGGAGCTGTTTTTT. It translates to CASRGAGRNTGELFF.

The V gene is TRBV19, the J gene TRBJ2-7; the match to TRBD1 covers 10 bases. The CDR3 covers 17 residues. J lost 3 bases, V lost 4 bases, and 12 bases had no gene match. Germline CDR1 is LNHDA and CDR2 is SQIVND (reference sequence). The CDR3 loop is CASSRGTGDPKFYEQYF. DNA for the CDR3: TGTGCCAGTAGTAGGGGGACAGGGGACCCCAAATTCTACGAGCAGTACTTC.

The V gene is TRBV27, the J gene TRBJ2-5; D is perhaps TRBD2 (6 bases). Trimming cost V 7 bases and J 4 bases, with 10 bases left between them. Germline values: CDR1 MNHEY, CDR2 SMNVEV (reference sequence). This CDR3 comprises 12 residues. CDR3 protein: CASIGGGETQYF. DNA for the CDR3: TGTGCCAGCATTGGGGGAGGAGAGACCCAGTACTTC.

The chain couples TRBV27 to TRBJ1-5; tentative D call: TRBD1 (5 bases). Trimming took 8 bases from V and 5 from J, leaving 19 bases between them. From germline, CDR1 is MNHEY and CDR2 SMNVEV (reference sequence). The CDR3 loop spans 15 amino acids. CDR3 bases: TGTGCCAGCCCTCTAACCGGGGCTTCTTATCAGCCCCAGCATTTT. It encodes CASPLTGASYQPQHF.

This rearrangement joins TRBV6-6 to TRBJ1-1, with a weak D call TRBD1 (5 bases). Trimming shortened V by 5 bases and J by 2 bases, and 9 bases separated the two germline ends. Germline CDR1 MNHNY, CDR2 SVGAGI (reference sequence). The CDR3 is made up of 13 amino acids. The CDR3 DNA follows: TGTGCCAGCAGTCCAAGGGGAAACACTGAAGCTTTCTTT. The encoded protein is CASSPRGNTEAFF.

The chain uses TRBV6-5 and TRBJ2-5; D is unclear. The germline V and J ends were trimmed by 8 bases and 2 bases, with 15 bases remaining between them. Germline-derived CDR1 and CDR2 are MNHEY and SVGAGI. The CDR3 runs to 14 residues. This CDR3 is CASAPAVAQETQYF. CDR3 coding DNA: TGTGCCAGCGCGCCCGCAGTGGCTCAAGAGACCCAGTACTTC.

In DNA form, the CDR3 reads TGCGCCAGCAGCCCGGAAGCGGGAGGAGGGGAGCAGTACTTC. Encoded protein: CASSPEAGGGEQYF. This chain joins TRBV5-1 and TRBJ2-7; TRBD2 agrees at 9 bases. Germline V gene sequence: CDR1 SGHRS, CDR2 YFSETQ. This CDR3 comprises 14 residues. After removal of 4 bases from V and 7 bases from J, the junction contained 9 bases not matched to a gene.

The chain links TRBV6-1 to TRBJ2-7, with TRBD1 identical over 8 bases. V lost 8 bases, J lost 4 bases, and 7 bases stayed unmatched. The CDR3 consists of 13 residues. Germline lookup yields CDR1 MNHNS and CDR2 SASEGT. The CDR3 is CASGRTGRYEQYF. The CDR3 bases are TGTGCCAGCGGGAGGACAGGGCGGTACGAGCAGTACTTC.

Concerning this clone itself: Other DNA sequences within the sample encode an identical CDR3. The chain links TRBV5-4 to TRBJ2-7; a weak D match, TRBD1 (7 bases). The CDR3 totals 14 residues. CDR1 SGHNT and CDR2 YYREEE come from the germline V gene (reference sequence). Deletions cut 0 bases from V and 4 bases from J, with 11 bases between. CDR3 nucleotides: TGTGCCAGCAGCTTGGACAGGGGAGGATACGAGCAGTACTTC. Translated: CASSLDRGGYEQYF.

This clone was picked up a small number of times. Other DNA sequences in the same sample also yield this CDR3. DNA for the CDR3: TGTGCCAGCAGTTTATCGGGGAGCAATCAGCCCCAGCATTTT. Its protein is CASSLSGSNQPQHF. The chain carries TRBV27 and TRBJ1-5, with D unresolved. The CDR3 consists of 14 residues. CDR1 is MNHEY, CDR2 SMNVEV, per germline (reference sequence). V lost 0 bases, J lost 1 base, and 4 bases lay in between.

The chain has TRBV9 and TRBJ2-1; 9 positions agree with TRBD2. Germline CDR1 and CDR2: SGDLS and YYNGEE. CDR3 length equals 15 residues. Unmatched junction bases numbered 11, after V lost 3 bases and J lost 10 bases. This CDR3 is CASSALAGFGGEQFF. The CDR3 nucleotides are TGTGCCAGCAGCGCACTAGCGGGTTTTGGGGGAGAGCAGTTCTTC.

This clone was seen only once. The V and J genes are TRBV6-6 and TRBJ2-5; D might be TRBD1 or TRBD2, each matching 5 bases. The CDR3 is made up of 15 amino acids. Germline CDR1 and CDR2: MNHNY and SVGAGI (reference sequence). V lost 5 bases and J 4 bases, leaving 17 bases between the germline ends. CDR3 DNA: TGTGCCAGCAGTGACCGGGGACGGGTGGGAGAGACCCAGTACTTC. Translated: CASSDRGRVGETQYF.

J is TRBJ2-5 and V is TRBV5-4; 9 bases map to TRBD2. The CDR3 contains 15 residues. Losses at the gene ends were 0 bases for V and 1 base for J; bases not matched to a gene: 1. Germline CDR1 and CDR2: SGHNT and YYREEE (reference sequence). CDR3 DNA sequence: TGTGCCAGCAGCTTGGGACTAGCGGTCCAAGAGACCCAGTACTTC. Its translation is CASSLGLAVQETQYF.

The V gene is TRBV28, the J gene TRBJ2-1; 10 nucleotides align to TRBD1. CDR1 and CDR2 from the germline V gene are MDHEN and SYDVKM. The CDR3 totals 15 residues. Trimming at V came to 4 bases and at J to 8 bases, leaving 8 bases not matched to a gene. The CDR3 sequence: CASSSDRGRQDEQFF. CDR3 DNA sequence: TGTGCCAGCAGTTCCGACAGGGGGCGTCAAGATGAGCAGTTCTTC.

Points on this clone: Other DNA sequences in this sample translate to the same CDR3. The CDR3 protein is CASSYDRGSYEQYF. In DNA form, the CDR3 reads TGTGCCAGCAGTTACGACAGGGGCTCCTACGAGCAGTACTTC. J is TRBJ2-7 and V is TRBV2, with TRBD1 identical over 8 bases. Germline CDR1 reads SNHLY; CDR2 reads FYNNEI. V lost 5 bases to trimming and J lost 0 bases; unmatched junction nucleotides: 3. The CDR3 spans 14 residues.

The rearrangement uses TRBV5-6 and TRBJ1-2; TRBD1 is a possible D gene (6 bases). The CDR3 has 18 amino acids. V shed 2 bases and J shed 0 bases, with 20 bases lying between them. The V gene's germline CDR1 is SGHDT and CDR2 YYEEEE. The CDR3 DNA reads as TGTGCCAGCAGCTTTCCCGGGAGAGGGGGGCTACCTAACTATGGCTACACCTTC. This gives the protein CASSFPGRGGLPNYGYTF.

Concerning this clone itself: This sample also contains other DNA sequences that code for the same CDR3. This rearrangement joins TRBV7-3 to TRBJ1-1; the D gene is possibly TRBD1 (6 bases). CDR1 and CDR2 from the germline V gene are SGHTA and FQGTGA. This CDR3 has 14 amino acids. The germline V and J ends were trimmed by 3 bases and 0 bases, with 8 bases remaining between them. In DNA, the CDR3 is TGTGCCAGCAGCTTGCGGGGGCTGAACACTGAAGCTTTCTTT. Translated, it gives CASSLRGLNTEAFF.

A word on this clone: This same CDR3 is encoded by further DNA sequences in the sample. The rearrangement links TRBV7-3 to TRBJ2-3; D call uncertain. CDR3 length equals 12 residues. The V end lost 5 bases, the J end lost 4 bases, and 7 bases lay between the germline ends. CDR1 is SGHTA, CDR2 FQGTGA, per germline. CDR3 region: CASSATADTQYF. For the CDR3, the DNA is TGTGCCAGCAGCGCGACCGCAGATACGCAGTATTTT. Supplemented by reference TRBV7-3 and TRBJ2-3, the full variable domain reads GAGVSQTPSNKVTEKGKYVELRCDPISGHTALYWYRQSLGQGPEFLIYFQGTGAADDSGLPNDRFFAVRPEGSVSTLKIQRTERGDSAVYLCASSATADTQYFGPGTRLTVL.

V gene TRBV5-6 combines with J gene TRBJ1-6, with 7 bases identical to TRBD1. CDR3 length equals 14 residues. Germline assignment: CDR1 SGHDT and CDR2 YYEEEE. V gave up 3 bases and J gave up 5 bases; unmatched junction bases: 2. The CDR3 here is CASSSGQNNSPLHF. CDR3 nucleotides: TGTGCCAGCAGCTCGGGACAGAATAATTCACCCCTCCACTTT.